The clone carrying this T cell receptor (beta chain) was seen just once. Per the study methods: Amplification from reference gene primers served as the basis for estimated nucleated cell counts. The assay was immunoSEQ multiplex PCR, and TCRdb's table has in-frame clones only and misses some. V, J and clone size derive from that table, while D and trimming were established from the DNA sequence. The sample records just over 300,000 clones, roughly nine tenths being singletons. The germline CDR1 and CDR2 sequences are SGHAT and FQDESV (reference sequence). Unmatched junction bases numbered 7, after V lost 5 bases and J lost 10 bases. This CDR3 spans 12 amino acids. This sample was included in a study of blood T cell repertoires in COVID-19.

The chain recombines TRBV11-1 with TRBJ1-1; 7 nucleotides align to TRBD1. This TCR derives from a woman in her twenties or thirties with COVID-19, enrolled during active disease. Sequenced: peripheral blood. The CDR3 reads CASSLLQGTAFF. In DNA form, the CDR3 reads TGTGCCAGCAGCCTACTACAGGGGACAGCTTTCTTT.